This is a list of T cell receptor beta chains from one sample in a study of cytomegalovirus exposure and HLA in healthy donors. The method was immunoSEQ multiplex PCR; TCRdb's version includes in-frame clones alone and lacks a portion of them. The data contain about 120,000 clones, roughly nine tenths of them singletons. The specimen sequenced was PBMCs. These TCRs come from a man aged 18 to 29 in good health and CMV-seropositive. Both conserved end residues are part of each CDR3. A D gene is named only where the DNA matches it firmly. The size entry is marked missing in some rows and otherwise reads once, few, many or a size class.

J: TRBJ1-2
V: TRBV5-4
size: -
D: -
DNA: TGTGCCAGCAGCTTGGGACAGGCGGCTAACTATGGCTACACCTTC
CDR3: CASSLGQAANYGYTF

J: TRBJ1-2
V: TRBV20-1
size: -
D: -
DNA: TGCAGTGCTAGGGGGGCGTATGGCTACACCTTC
CDR3: CSARGAYGYTF

J: TRBJ2-7
V: TRBV10-2
size: -
D: TRBD1
DNA: TGCGCCAGCAGCTACGGACAGGGTGGGGCCTACGAGCAGTACTTC
CDR3: CASSYGQGGAYEQYF

J: TRBJ2-6
V: TRBV10-1
size: -
D: -
DNA: TGCGCCAGCAGCCCGTCGGGCTCTGGGGCCAACGTCCTGACTTTC
CDR3: CASSPSGSGANVLTF

J: TRBJ1-1
V: TRBV5-6
size: -
D: -
DNA: TGTGCCAGCAGCTTGGGGTTTAGTACTGAAGCTTTCTTT
CDR3: CASSLGFSTEAFF

J: TRBJ2-7
V: TRBV15
size: -
D: TRBD1
DNA: TGTGCCACCAGCAGCCGGGACAGGGGGTCTGGCGTCTACGAGCAGTACTTC
CDR3: CATSSRDRGSGVYEQYF

J: TRBJ2-5
V: TRBV4-3
size: -
D: TRBD2
DNA: TGCGCCAGCAGCACTCAGACTAGCGGGGCAGAGACCCAGTACTTC
CDR3: CASSTQTSGAETQYF

J: TRBJ2-7
V: TRBV4-1
size: -
D: -
DNA: TGCGCCAGCAGCCAAACCCCGGGACAGCGGGCCTACGAGCAGTACTTC
CDR3: CASSQTPGQRAYEQYF

J: TRBJ1-2
V: TRBV5-4
size: few
D: -
DNA: TGTGCCAGCAGCACGCCCAAACAGGGAGTTAACTATGGCTACACCTTC
CDR3: CASSTPKQGVNYGYTF

J: TRBJ1-6
V: TRBV21-1
size: -
D: -
DNA: TGTGCCAGCAGCAACCCCGAGACGACATTACTCAATTCACCCCTCCACTTT
CDR3: CASSNPETTLLNSPLHF

J: TRBJ1-1
V: TRBV2
size: -
D: TRBD1
DNA: TGTGCCAGCAGTGAAGCGGGACAGCCGAACACTGAAGCTTTCTTT
CDR3: CASSEAGQPNTEAFF

J: TRBJ2-2
V: TRBV11-2
size: -
D: TRBD1
DNA: TGTGCCAGCAGCCCCCGACAGGGGACAAACACCGGGGAGCTGTTTTTT
CDR3: CASSPRQGTNTGELFF

J: TRBJ1-2
V: TRBV7-2
size: once
D: -
DNA: TGTGCCAGCAGCGCCACTGGGAGGGGCGTCTATGGCTACACCTTC
CDR3: CASSATGRGVYGYTF

J: TRBJ2-7
V: TRBV7-2
size: once
D: TRBD2
DNA: TGTGCCAGCAGTGGGACTAGTGGGGTCTCCTACGAGCAGTACTTC
CDR3: CASSGTSGVSYEQYF

J: TRBJ2-1
V: TRBV28
size: -
D: TRBD1
DNA: TGTGCCAGCAGTTCCGGACAGGGGCCCCACAATGAGCAGTTCTTC
CDR3: CASSSGQGPHNEQFF

J: TRBJ1-2
V: TRBV7-9
size: -
D: TRBD1
DNA: TGTGCCAGCAGCCCAGACAGGGGAGGTAGAGGCTACACCTTC
CDR3: CASSPDRGGRGYTF